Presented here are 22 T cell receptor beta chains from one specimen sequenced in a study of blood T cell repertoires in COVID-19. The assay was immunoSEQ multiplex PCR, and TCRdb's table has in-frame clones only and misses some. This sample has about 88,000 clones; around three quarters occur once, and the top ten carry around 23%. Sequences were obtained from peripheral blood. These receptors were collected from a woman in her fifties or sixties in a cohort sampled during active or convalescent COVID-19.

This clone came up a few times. CDR3 residues: CASRQSGQGYEKLFF. CDR3 in DNA: TGTGCCAGCAGACAGTCGGGACAGGGGTATGAAAAACTGTTTTTT. The chain carries TRBV6-5 and TRBJ1-4, with 10 nucleotides matching TRBD1. The germline V gene encodes CDR1 MNHEY and CDR2 SVGAGI. The CDR3 contains 15 residues. V trimming: 6 bases; J trimming: 6 bases; junction bases outside the gene matches: 7.

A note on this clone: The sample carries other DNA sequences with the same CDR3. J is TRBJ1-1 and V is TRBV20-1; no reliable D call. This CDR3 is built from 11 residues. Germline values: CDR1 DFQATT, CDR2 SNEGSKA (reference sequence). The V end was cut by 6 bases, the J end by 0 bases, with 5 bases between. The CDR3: CSAYLNTEAFF. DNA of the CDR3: TGCAGTGCCTATTTGAACACTGAAGCTTTCTTT.

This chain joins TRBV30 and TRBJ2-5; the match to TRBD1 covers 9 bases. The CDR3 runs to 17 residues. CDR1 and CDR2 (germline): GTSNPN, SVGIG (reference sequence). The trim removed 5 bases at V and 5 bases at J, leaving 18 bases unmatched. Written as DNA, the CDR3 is TGTGCCTGGTCACACGGGACAGGGTGGATAGGCGCGGAGACCCAGTACTTC. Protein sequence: CAWSHGTGWIGAETQYF.

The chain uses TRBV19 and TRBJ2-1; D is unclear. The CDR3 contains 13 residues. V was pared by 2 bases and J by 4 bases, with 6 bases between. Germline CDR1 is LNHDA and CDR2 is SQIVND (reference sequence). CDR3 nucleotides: TGTGCCAGTAGTATATCCCTTTACAATGAGCAGTTCTTC. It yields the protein CASSISLYNEQFF.

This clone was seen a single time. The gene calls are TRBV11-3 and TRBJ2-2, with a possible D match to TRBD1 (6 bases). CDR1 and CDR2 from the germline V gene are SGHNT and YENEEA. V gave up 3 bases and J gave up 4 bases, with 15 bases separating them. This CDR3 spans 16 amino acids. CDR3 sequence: CASSFEQGFGTGELFF. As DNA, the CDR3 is TGTGCCAGCAGCTTCGAGCAGGGGTTTGGCACCGGGGAGCTGTTTTTT.

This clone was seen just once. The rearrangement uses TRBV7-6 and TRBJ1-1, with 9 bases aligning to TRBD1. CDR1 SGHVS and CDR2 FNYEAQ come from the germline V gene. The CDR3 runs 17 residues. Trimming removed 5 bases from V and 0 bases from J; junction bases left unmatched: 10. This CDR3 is CASSRRQGGLMNTEAFF. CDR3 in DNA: TGTGCCAGCAGCCGGCGACAGGGGGGACTCATGAACACTGAAGCTTTCTTT.

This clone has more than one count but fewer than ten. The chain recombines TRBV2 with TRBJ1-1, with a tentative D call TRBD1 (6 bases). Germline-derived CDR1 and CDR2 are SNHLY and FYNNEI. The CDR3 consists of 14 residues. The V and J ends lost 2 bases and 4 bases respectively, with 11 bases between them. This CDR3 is CASSEQGLSTEAFF. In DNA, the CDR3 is TGTGCCAGCAGTGAACAGGGGCTCAGCACTGAAGCTTTCTTT. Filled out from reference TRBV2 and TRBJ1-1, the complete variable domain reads EPEVTQTPSHQVTQMGQEVILRCVPISNHLYFYWYRQILGQKVEFLVSFYNNEISEKSEIFDDQFSVERPDGSNFTLKIRSTKLEDSAMYFCASSEQGLSTEAFFGQGTRLTVV.

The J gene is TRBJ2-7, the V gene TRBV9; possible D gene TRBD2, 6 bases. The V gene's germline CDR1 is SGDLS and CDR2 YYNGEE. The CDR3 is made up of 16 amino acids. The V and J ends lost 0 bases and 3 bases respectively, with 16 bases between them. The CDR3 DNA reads TGTGCCAGCAGCGTAGTTCCGGACGGGGGATACTACGAGCAGTACTTC. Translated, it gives CASSVVPDGGYYEQYF.

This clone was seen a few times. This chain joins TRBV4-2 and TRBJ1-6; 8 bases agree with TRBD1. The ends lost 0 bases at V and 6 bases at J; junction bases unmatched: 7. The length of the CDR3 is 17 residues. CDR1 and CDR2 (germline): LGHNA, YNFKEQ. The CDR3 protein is CASSQDEGRGLNSPLHF. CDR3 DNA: TGTGCCAGCAGCCAAGATGAGGGCAGGGGGCTTAATTCACCCCTCCACTTT.

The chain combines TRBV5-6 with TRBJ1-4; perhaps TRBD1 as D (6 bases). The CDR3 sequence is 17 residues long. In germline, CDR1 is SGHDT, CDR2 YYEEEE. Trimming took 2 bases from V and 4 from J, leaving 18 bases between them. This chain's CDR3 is CASSFRHGRGGNEKLFF. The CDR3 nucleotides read TGTGCCAGCAGCTTCCGACATGGGCGAGGGGGTAATGAAAAACTGTTTTTT.

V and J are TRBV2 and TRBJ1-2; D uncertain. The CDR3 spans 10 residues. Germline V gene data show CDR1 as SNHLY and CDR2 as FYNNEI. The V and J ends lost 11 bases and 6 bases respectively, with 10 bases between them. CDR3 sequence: CAAQTDGYTF. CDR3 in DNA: TGTGCCGCTCAAACGGATGGCTACACCTTC.

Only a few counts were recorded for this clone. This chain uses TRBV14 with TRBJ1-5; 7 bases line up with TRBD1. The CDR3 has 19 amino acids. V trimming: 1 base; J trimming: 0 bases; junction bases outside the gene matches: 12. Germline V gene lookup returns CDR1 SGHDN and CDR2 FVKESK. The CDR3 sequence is CASSQVEVTGRYSNQPQHF. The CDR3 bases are TGTGCCAGCAGCCAAGTAGAGGTGACAGGGCGTTATAGCAATCAGCCCCAGCATTTT.

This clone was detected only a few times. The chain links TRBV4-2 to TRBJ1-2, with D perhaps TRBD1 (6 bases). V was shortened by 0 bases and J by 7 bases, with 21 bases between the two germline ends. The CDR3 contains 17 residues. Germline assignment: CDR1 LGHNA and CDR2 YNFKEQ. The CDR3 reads CASSQDYRAGEVGGYTF. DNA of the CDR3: TGTGCCAGCAGCCAAGATTATCGGGCAGGGGAAGTAGGTGGCTACACCTTC.

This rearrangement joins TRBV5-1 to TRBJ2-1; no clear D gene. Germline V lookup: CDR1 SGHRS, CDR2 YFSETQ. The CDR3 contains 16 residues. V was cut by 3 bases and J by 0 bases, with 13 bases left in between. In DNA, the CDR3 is TGCGCCAGCAGCTCGCAGGTTCAATCCTCCTACAATGAGCAGTTCTTC. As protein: CASSSQVQSSYNEQFF.

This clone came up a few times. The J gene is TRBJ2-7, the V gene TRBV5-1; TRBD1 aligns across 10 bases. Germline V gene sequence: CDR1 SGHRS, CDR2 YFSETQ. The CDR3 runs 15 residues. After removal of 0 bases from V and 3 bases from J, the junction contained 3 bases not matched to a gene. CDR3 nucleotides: TGCGCCAGCAGCTTGGGTGGGACAGGGGACTACGAGCAGTACTTC. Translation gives CASSLGGTGDYEQYF.

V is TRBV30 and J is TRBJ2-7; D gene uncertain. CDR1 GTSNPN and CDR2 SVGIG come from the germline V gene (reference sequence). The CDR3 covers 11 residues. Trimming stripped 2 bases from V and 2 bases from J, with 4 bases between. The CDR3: CAWSSAYEQYF. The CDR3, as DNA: TGTGCCTGGAGTTCAGCCTACGAGCAGTACTTC.

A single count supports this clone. The CDR3 region is CASSPTVRGLNTEAFF. The CDR3 DNA follows: TGCGCCAGCAGCCCCACCGTCAGGGGCTTGAACACTGAAGCTTTCTTT. The rearrangement joins TRBV5-1 to TRBJ1-1, with D perhaps matching TRBD1 (6 bases). The V end lost 4 bases, the J end lost 0 bases, and 16 bases lay between the germline ends. The CDR3 length is 16 residues. Germline CDR1 reads SGHRS; CDR2 reads YFSETQ.

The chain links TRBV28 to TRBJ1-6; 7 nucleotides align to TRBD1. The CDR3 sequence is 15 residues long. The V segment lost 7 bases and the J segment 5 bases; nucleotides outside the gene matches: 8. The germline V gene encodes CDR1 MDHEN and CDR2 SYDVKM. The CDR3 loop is CASNDLGTDNSPLHF. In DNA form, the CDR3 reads TGTGCCAGCAACGACTTAGGGACAGATAATTCACCCCTCCACTTT.

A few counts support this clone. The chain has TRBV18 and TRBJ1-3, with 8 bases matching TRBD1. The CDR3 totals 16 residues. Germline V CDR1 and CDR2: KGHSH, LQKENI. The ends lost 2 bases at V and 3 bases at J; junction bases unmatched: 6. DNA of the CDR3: TGTGCCAGCTCACCATTGGGACAGGCGTTTGGAAACACCATATATTTT. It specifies CASSPLGQAFGNTIYF.

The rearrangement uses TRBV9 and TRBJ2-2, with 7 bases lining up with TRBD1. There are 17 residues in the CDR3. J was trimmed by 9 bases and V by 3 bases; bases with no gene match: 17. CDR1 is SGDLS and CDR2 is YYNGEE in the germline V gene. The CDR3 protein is CASSARWETGVNRELFF. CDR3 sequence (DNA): TGTGCCAGCAGCGCCAGGTGGGAAACAGGGGTTAATCGGGAGCTGTTTTTT.

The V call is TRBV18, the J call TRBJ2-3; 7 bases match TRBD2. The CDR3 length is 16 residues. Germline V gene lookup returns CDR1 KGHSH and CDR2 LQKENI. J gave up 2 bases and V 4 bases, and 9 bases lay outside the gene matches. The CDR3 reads CASSQNSGRPTDTQYF. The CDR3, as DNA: TGTGCCAGCTCACAAAATAGCGGGCGCCCCACAGATACGCAGTATTTT.

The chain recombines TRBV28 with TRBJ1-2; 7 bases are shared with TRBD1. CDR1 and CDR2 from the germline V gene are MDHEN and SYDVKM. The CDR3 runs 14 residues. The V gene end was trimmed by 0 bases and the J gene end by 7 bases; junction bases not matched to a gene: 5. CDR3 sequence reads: CASSLWAGGIGYTF. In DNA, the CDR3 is TGTGCCAGCAGTTTATGGGCAGGGGGAATTGGCTACACCTTC.